This T cell receptor (beta chain) was recovered during a study of T cells in Graves' hyperthyroidism and ophthalmopathy. For the study at large: Once the initial diagnosis was made, peripheral blood was obtained before any treatment. Regarding the study as a whole: Ophthalmopathy and stable hyperthyroidism were separated by a 13 V-J model.

Notes on this clonotype: Its matching antigen is unknown.

Trimming left V 6 bases short and J 5 bases short, with 16 bases between. Germline V gene sequence: CDR1 LNHDA, CDR2 SQIVND (reference sequence). The CDR3 runs 14 residues. RNA transcripts gave rise to amplified TCR beta CDR3 regions. Initially, a first-round RT-PCR of the TCR CDR3 employed the HTBI primer set. From the multiplex PCR reads, TCRdb called clonotypes with MiXCR, one entry per CDR3 protein. The sample has under 700,000 distinct CDR3 sequences; approximately 15% are singletons. The sequence came from a woman younger than 30 with Graves' hyperthyroidism. The chain joins TRBV19 to TRBJ1-1; possibly TRBD1 for D (6 bases). The source material was blood. The CDR3 sequence is CASRRQALGTEAFF. Here the CDR3 DNA reads TGTGCCAGTAGAAGACAGGCCCTGGGGACTGAAGCTTTCTTT.